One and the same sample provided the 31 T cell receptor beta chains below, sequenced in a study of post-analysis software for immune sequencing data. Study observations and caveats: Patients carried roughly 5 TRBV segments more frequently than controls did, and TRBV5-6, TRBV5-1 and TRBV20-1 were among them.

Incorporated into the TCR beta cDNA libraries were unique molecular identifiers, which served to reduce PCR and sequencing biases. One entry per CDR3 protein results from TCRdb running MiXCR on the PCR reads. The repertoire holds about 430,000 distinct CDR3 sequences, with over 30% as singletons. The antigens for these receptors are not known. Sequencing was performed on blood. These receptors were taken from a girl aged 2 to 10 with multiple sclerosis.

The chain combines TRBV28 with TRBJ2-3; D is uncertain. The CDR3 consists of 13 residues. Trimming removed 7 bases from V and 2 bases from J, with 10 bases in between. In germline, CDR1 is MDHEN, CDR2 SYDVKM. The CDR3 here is CASIDTNTDTQYF. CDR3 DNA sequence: TGTGCCAGCATTGACACAAACACAGATACGCAGTATTTT.

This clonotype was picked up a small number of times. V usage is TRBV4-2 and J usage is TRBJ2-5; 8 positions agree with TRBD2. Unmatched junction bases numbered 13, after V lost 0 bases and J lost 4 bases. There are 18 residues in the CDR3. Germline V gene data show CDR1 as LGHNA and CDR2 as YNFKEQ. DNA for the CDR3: TGTGCCAGCAGCCAAGATTTTATGATAGCGGGACGGGGAGAGACCCAGTACTTC. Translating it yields CASSQDFMIAGRGETQYF.

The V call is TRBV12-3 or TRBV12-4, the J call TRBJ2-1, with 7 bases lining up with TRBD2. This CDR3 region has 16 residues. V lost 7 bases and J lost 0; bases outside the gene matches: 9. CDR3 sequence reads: CASTFGLAASYNEQFF. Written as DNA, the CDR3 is TGTGCCAGCACCTTTGGTCTAGCGGCCTCCTACAATGAGCAGTTCTTC.

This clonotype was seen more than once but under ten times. This CDR3 is CSFPPGASYNEQFF. The CDR3 nucleotides read TGCAGCTTCCCTCCAGGGGCCTCCTACAATGAGCAGTTCTTC. The chain employs TRBV29-1 and TRBJ2-1; D might be TRBD1 (6 bases). The CDR3 is 14 amino acids. Germline CDR1 and CDR2: SQVTM and ANQGSEA. V lost 8 bases and J lost 0, with 14 bases in between.

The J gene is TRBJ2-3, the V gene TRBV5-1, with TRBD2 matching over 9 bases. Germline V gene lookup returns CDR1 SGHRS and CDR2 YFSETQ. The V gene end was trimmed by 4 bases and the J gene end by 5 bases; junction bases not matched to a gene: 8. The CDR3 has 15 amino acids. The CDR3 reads CASSGLAGLIDTQYF. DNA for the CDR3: TGCGCCAGCAGCGGGCTAGCGGGGCTTATAGATACGCAGTATTTT.

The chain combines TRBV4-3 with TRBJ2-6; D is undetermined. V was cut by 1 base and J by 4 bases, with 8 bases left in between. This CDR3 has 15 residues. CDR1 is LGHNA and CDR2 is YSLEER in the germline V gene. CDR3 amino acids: CASSQARRGANVLTF. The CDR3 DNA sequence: TGCGCCAGCAGCCAAGCCAGGCGGGGGGCCAACGTCCTGACTTTC.

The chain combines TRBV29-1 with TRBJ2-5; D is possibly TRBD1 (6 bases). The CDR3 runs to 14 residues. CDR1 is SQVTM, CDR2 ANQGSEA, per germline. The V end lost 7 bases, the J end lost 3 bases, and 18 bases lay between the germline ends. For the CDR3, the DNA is TGCAGCGCGACTAAGGGGGACCCCGAAGAGACCCAGTACTTC. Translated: CSATKGDPEETQYF.

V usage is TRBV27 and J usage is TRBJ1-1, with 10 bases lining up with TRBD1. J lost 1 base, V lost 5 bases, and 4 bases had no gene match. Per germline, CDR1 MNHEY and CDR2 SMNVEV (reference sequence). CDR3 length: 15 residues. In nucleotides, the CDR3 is TGTGCCAGCAGTACCCGACAGGGGGCGAACACTGAAGCTTTCTTT. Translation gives CASSTRQGANTEAFF.

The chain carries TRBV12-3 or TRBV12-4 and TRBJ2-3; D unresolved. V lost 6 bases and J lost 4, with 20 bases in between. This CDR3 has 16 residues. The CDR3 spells CASSHRRMGSADTQYF. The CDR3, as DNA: TGTGCCAGCAGCCACCGGCGGATGGGGTCAGCAGATACGCAGTATTTT.

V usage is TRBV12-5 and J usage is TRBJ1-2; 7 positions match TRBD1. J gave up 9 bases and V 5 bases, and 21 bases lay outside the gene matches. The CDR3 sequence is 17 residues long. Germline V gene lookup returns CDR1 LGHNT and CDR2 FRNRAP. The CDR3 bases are TGTGCTAGTGGTGAGGGACCGGGACAGTCGGCCGAGGCGAGCTACACCTTC. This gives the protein CASGEGPGQSAEASYTF.

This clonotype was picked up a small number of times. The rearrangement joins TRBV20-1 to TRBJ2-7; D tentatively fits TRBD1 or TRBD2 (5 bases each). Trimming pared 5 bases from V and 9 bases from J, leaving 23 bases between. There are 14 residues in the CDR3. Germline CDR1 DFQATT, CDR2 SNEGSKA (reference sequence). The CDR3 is CSAYLGASLGVQYF. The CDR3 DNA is TGCAGTGCTTACCTCGGGGCGTCCCTCGGGGTGCAGTACTTC.

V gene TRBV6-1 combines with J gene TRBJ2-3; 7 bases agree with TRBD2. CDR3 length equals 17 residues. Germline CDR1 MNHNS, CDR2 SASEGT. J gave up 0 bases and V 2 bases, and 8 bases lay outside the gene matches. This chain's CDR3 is CASSELRTRRSTDTQYF. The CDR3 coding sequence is TGTGCCAGCAGTGAATTACGGACTAGAAGAAGCACAGATACGCAGTATTTT.

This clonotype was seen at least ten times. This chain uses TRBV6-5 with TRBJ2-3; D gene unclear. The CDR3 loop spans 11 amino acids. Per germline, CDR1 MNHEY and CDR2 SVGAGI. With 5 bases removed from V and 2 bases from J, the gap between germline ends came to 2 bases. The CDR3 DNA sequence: TGTGCCAGCAGTAACACAGATACGCAGTATTTT. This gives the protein CASSNTDTQYF.

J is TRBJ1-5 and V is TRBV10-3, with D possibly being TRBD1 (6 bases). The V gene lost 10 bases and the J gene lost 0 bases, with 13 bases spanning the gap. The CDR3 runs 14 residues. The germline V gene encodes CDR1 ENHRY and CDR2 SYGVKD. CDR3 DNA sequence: TGTGCCACCTCAGGGGACCATAGCAATCAGCCCCAGCATTTT. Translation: CATSGDHSNQPQHF.

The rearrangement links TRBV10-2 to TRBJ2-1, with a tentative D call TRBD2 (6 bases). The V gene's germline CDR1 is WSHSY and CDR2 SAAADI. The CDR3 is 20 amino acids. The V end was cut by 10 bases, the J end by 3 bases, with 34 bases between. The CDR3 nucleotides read TGCGCCACCAAGAGTCTCTCTAGCGCCCGTGTAGTGCCCTTCTACAATGAGCAGTTCTTC. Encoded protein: CATKSLSSARVVPFYNEQFF.

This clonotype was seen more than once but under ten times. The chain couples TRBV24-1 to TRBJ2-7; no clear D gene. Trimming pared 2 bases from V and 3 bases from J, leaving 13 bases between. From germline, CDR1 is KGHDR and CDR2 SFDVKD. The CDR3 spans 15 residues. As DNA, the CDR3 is TGTGCCACCAGTGATTCTGGGTCCTCACTCTACGAGCAGTACTTC. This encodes CATSDSGSSLYEQYF.

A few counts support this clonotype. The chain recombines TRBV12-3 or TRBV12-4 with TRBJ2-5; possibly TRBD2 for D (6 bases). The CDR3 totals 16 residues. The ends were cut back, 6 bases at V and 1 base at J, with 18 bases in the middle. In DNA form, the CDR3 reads TGTGCCAGCAGCCGGGAGTGGTGGCGGTCCCAAGAGACCCAGTACTTC. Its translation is CASSREWWRSQETQYF.

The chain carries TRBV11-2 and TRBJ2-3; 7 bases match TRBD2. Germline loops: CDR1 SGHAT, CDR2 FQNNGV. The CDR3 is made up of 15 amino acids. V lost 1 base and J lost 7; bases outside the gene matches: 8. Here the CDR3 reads CASSLALSGGNTQYF. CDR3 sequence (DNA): TGTGCCAGCAGCTTAGCCCTCTCGGGGGGTAATACGCAGTATTTT.

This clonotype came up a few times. The CDR3 DNA sequence: TGTGCCAGCAGTTTGAAGGGGAGGAACTACGAGCAGTACTTC. Translated, it gives CASSLKGRNYEQYF. This chain links TRBV27 with TRBJ2-7; weak D call: TRBD2 (6 bases). Germline V lookup: CDR1 MNHEY, CDR2 SMNVEV (reference sequence). There are 14 residues in the CDR3. V gave up 3 bases and J gave up 3 bases, with 12 bases separating them.

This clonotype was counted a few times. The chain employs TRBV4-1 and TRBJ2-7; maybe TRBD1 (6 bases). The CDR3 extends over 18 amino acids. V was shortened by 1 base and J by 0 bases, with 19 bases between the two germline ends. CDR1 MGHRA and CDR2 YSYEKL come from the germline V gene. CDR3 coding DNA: TGCGCCAGCAGCCAAGCGGACAGTACTCTGTGGGGCTCCTACGAGCAGTACTTC. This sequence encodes CASSQADSTLWGSYEQYF.

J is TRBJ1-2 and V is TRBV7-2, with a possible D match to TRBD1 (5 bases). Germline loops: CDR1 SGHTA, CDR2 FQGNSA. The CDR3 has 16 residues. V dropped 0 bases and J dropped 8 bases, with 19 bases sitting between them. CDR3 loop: CASSLAGASPAWGYTF. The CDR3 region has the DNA TGTGCCAGCAGCTTAGCTGGGGCCTCCCCAGCTTGGGGCTACACCTTC.

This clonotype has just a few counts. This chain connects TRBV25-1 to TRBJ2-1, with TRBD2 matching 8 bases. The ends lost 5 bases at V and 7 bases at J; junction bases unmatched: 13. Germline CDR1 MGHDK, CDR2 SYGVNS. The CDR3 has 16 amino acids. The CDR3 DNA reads TGTGCCAGCAGTTCCCACGAGCGGGGGCCAGGGAATGAGCAGTTCTTC. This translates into CASSSHERGPGNEQFF.

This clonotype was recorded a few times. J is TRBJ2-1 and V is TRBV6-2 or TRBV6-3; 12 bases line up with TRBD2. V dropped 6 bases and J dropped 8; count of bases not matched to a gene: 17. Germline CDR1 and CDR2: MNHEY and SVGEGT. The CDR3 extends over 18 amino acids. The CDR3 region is CASSHLTSGRSVWDEQFF. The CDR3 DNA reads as TGTGCCAGCAGCCACCTCACTAGCGGGAGGTCCGTCTGGGATGAGCAGTTCTTC.

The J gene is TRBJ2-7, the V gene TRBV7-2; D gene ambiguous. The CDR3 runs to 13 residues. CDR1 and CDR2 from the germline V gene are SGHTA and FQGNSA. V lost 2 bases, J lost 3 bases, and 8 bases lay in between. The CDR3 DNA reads TGTGCCAGCAGCTTACCGGAAATCTACGAGCAGTACTTC. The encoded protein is CASSLPEIYEQYF.

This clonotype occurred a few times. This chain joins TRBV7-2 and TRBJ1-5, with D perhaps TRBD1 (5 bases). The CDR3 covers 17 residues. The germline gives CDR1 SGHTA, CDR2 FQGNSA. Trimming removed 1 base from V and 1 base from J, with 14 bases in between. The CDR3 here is CASSLEAGPGSNQPQHF. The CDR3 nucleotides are TGTGCCAGCAGCTTAGAGGCCGGACCAGGGAGCAATCAGCCCCAGCATTTT.

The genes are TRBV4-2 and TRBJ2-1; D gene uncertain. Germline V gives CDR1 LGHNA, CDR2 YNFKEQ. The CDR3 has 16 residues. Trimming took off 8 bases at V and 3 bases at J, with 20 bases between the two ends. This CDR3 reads CASSQTARSHYNEQFF. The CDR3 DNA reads TGTGCCAGCTCTCAAACAGCGAGATCCCACTACAATGAGCAGTTCTTC.

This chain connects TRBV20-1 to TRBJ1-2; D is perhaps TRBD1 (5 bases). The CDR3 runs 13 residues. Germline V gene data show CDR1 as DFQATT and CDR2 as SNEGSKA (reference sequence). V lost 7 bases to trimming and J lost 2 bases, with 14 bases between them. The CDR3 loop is CSVTAGNNYGYTF. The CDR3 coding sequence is TGCAGTGTTACTGCAGGGAACAACTATGGCTACACCTTC.

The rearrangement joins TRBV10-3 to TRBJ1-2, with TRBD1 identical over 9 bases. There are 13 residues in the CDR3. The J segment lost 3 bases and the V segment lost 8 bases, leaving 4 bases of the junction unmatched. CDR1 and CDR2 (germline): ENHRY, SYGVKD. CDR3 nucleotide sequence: TGTGCCATCGGTGGGGACAGGGACTATGGCTACACCTTC. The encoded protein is CAIGGDRDYGYTF.

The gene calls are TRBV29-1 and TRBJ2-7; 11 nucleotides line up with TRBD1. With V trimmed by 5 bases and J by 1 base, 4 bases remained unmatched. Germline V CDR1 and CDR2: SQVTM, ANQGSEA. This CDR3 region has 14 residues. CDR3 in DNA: TGCAGCGTTTGGGACAGGGGGGGTTCCTACGAGCAGTACTTC. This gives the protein CSVWDRGGSYEQYF.

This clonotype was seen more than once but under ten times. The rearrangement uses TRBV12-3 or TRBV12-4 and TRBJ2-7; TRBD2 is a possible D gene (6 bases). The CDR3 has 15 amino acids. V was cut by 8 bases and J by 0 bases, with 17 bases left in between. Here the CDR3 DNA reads TGTGCCAGCGGCTACGGGGGACCCCTCTCCTACGAGCAGTACTTC. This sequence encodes CASGYGGPLSYEQYF.

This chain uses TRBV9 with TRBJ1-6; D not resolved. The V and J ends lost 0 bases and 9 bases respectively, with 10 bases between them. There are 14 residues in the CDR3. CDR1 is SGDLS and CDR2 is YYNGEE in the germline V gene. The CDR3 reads CASSVGSDGSPLHF. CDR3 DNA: TGTGCCAGCAGCGTAGGATCGGACGGTTCACCCCTCCACTTT.